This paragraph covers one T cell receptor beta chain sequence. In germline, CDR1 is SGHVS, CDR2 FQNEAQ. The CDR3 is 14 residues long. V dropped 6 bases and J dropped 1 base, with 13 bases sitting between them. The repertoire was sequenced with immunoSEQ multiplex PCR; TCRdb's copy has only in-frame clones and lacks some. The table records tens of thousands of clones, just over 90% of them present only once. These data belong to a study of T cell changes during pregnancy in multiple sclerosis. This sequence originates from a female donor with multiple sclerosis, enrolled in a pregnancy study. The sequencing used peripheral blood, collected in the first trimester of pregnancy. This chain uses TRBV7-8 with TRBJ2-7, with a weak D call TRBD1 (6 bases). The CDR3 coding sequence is TGTGCCAGCAGTTTGACAACAGGGTCCTACGAGCAGTACTTC. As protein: CASSLTTGSYEQYF.